This passage covers 27 T cell receptor beta chains from one sample sequenced in a study of T cell changes during pregnancy in multiple sclerosis. Repertoires were generated with immunoSEQ multiplex PCR, while TCRdb's copy carries only in-frame clones and drops some. The table includes around 95,000 clones, nearly 95% detected once. Sequenced here: peripheral blood, sampled after pregnancy. These receptors were obtained from a female donor in good health, enrolled as a control in a pregnancy study.

This chain connects TRBV11-2 to TRBJ2-3; D call uncertain. V lost 4 bases and J 2 bases, leaving 10 bases between the germline ends. This CDR3 comprises 14 residues. Germline V gene sequence: CDR1 SGHAT, CDR2 FQNNGV. Written as DNA, the CDR3 is TGTGCCAGCAGCTATATTATTAACACAGATACGCAGTATTTT. Its translation is CASSYIINTDTQYF.

The chain couples TRBV7-2 to TRBJ2-3, with 8 bases that match TRBD1. The germline V gene has CDR1 SGHTA and CDR2 FQGNSA. The J segment lost 5 bases and the V segment lost 1 base, leaving 8 bases of the junction unmatched. The CDR3 contains 16 residues. The CDR3 loop reads CASSLGGLGQGDTQYF. The CDR3 coding sequence is TGTGCCAGCAGCTTAGGGGGACTTGGACAGGGAGATACGCAGTATTTT.

The V gene is TRBV5-1, the J gene TRBJ1-2; no reliable D call. Per germline, CDR1 SGHRS and CDR2 YFSETQ. The V and J ends lost 1 base and 0 bases respectively, with 7 bases between them. There are 14 residues in the CDR3. CDR3 sequence (DNA): TGCGCCAGCAGCTTGTCCCCAGCTAACTATGGCTACACCTTC. It yields the protein CASSLSPANYGYTF.

The chain uses TRBV7-8 and TRBJ1-5, with D tentatively TRBD1 (6 bases). V lost 5 bases to trimming and J lost 6 bases, with 14 bases between them. CDR3 length: 14 amino acids. Germline CDR1 and CDR2: SGHVS and FQNEAQ. CDR3 in amino acids: CASSLQGSGQPQHF. The CDR3 DNA follows: TGTGCCAGCAGCCTCCAGGGGTCTGGTCAGCCCCAGCATTTT. Based on the CDR3 plus reference TRBV7-8 and TRBJ1-5, the full variable domain is GAGVSQSPRYKVAKRGQDVALRCDPISGHVSLFWYQQALGQGPEFLTYFQNEAQLDKSGLPSDRFFAERPEGSVSTLKIQRTQQEDSAVYLCASSLQGSGQPQHFGDGTRLSIL.

The chain carries TRBV4-1 and TRBJ2-3, with 11 bases aligning to TRBD2. This CDR3 comprises 16 residues. From germline, CDR1 is MGHRA and CDR2 YSYEKL. Trimming at V came to 5 bases and at J to 2 bases, leaving 6 bases not matched to a gene. The CDR3, as DNA: TGCGCCAGCAGCGAAATACTAGCGGGGGTCACAGATACGCAGTATTTT. Amino acids: CASSEILAGVTDTQYF.

The chain uses TRBV5-4 and TRBJ2-5, with D possibly TRBD2 on 6 matching bases. The germline gives CDR1 SGHNT, CDR2 YYREEE (reference sequence). V dropped 4 bases and J dropped 3 bases, with 10 bases sitting between them. CDR3 length: 13 residues. The CDR3 nucleotides read TGTGCCAGCAGCCTTGGAGGGGAAGAGACCCAGTACTTC. Protein sequence: CASSLGGEETQYF.

V is TRBV28 and J is TRBJ2-4, with D possibly TRBD1 on 7 matching bases. The V and J ends lost 1 base and 0 bases respectively, with 16 bases between them. Per the germline V gene, CDR1 is MDHEN and CDR2 is SYDVKM. The CDR3 sequence is 18 residues long. The CDR3 here is CASSLSFAGQLAKNIQYF. CDR3 sequence (DNA): TGTGCCAGCAGTTTATCCTTTGCGGGACAGCTAGCCAAAAACATTCAGTACTTC.

This chain links TRBV19 with TRBJ1-2; a possible D gene is TRBD1 (5 bases). V was trimmed by 5 bases and J by 6 bases, leaving 22 bases between them. CDR3 length: 16 residues. The germline V gene encodes CDR1 LNHDA and CDR2 SQIVND (reference sequence). CDR3 DNA sequence: TGTGCCAGTAGTCTCCTCGGGGGAACCCAGTCGAATGGCTACACCTTC. It specifies CASSLLGGTQSNGYTF.

The V and J genes are TRBV27 and TRBJ2-7; D remains unclear. The CDR3 loop spans 12 amino acids. The germline CDR1 and CDR2 sequences are MNHEY and SMNVEV (reference sequence). V gave up 3 bases and J gave up 0 bases, with 3 bases separating them. Here the CDR3 DNA reads TGTGCCAGCAGTTTCCTCTCCTACGAGCAGTACTTC. The encoded protein is CASSFLSYEQYF.

The chain joins TRBV7-8 to TRBJ2-1; 11 positions agree with TRBD2. Germline assignment: CDR1 SGHVS and CDR2 FQNEAQ. With V trimmed by 2 bases and J by 2 bases, 5 bases remained unmatched. The CDR3 contains 17 residues. DNA of the CDR3: TGTGCCAGCAGCTTAAATTTAGCGGGAGGGACCTACAATGAGCAGTTCTTC. Translated: CASSLNLAGGTYNEQFF. Full variable domain (missing parts from reference TRBV7-8 and TRBJ2-1): GAGVSQSPRYKVAKRGQDVALRCDPISGHVSLFWYQQALGQGPEFLTYFQNEAQLDKSGLPSDRFFAERPEGSVSTLKIQRTQQEDSAVYLCASSLNLAGGTYNEQFFGPGTRLTVL.

The DNA of the CDR3 is TGTGCCAGCAGCTTAGGGTTAGCGGGGAGCACAGATACGCAGTATTTT. Protein sequence: CASSLGLAGSTDTQYF. The chain is built from TRBV7-2 and TRBJ2-3; 8 positions agree with TRBD2. J lost 0 bases, V lost 1 base, and 3 bases had no gene match. This CDR3 is built from 16 residues. Germline CDR1 is SGHTA and CDR2 is FQGNSA.

The chain joins TRBV10-3 to TRBJ1-1, with 7 bases fitting TRBD1. Per germline, CDR1 ENHRY and CDR2 SYGVKD. This CDR3 contains 14 residues. J lost 5 bases, V lost 3 bases, and 6 bases had no gene match. DNA for the CDR3: TGTGCCATCAGTGAAGGGCAGGGGGAGACTGAAGCTTTCTTT. Protein: CAISEGQGETEAFF.

About this clone itself: One end of the junction varies from germline; a read error may be responsible. V and J are TRBV7-7 and TRBJ2-5; a weak D match, TRBD2 (6 bases). Germline V gene sequence: CDR1 SSHAT, CDR2 FNYEAQ (reference sequence). The CDR3 spans 15 residues. CDR3 DNA: TGTGCTAGCAGCTTAGGTGTAGCGGAACAAGAGACCCAGTACTTC. It codes for CASSLGVAEQETQYF.

This rearrangement joins TRBV5-1 to TRBJ2-3; unclear D gene. Per the germline V gene, CDR1 is SGHRS and CDR2 is YFSETQ. The germline V and J ends were trimmed by 4 bases and 0 bases, with 9 bases remaining between them. The CDR3 contains 14 residues. The CDR3 bases are TGCGCCAGCAGCCCCGTAGCAAGCACAGATACGCAGTATTTT. Its protein is CASSPVASTDTQYF. Drawing the rest from reference TRBV5-1 and TRBJ2-3, the complete variable domain is KAGVTQTPRYLIKTRGQQVTLSCSPISGHRSVSWYQQTPGQGLQFLFEYFSETQRNKGNFPGRFSGRQFSNSRSEMNVSTLELGDSALYLCASSPVASTDTQYFGPGTRLTVL.

This clone was observed once. The V and J genes are TRBV28 and TRBJ2-7; 7 positions agree with TRBD1. In germline, CDR1 is MDHEN, CDR2 SYDVKM. The CDR3 runs to 13 residues. Losses at the gene ends were 11 bases for V and 3 bases for J; bases not matched to a gene: 10. The CDR3 DNA reads TGTGCCGCACTGGGGGACAGAGGCTACGAGCAGTACTTC. Translation: CAALGDRGYEQYF. Drawing the rest from reference TRBV28 and TRBJ2-7, the complete variable domain is DVKVTQSSRYLVKRTGEKVFLECVQDMDHENMFWYRQDPGLGLRLIYFSYDVKMKEKGDIPEGYSVSREKKERFSLILESASTNQTSMYLCAALGDRGYEQYFGPGTRLTVT.

The V and J genes are TRBV5-1 and TRBJ2-7; 9 nucleotides align to TRBD2. There are 16 residues in the CDR3. J was trimmed by 0 bases and V by 2 bases; bases with no gene match: 6. Germline V gives CDR1 SGHRS, CDR2 YFSETQ. The CDR3 nucleotides read TGCGCCAGCAGCTTCGGGACTAGCCTTCCCTCCTACGAGCAGTACTTC. It specifies CASSFGTSLPSYEQYF.

In DNA, the CDR3 is TGTGCCAGCAGCGGGACTAGCGGGAACTCCTACAATGAGCAGTTCTTC. Translating it yields CASSGTSGNSYNEQFF. The chain uses TRBV9 and TRBJ2-1; 12 bases are a match to TRBD2. Germline CDR1 is SGDLS and CDR2 is YYNGEE. The CDR3 contains 16 residues. The V segment lost 3 bases and the J segment 0 bases; nucleotides outside the gene matches: 1.

The chain recombines TRBV12-5 with TRBJ1-1, with D perhaps matching TRBD1 (6 bases). This CDR3 region has 15 residues. CDR1 is LGHNT, CDR2 FRNRAP, per germline. Trimming cost V 1 base and J 4 bases, with 13 bases left between them. The CDR3 reads CASGLEPQGSTEAFF. CDR3 nucleotide sequence: TGTGCTAGTGGTTTGGAACCTCAGGGGAGCACTGAAGCTTTCTTT.

The J gene is TRBJ2-5, the V gene TRBV7-2, with 14 bases fitting TRBD2. This CDR3 contains 16 residues. J was trimmed by 5 bases and V by 4 bases; bases with no gene match: 6. Germline CDR1 and CDR2: SGHTA and FQGNSA. This chain's CDR3 is CASSSRLAGGRETQYF. CDR3 nucleotide sequence: TGTGCCAGCAGCTCTAGACTAGCGGGAGGGCGGGAGACCCAGTACTTC.

This sequence joins TRBV7-9 and TRBJ2-2; D call uncertain. This CDR3 has 16 residues. Trimming pared 0 bases from V and 8 bases from J, leaving 16 bases between. Germline values: CDR1 SEHNR, CDR2 FQNEAQ (reference sequence). The CDR3 protein is CASSLAKQTNQGELFF. DNA of the CDR3: TGTGCCAGCAGCTTAGCAAAACAGACAAATCAGGGGGAGCTGTTTTTT. The variable domain in full, completed from reference TRBV7-9 and TRBJ2-2, reads DTGVSQNPRHKITKRGQNVTFRCDPISEHNRLYWYRQTLGQGPEFLTYFQNEAQLEKSRLLSDRFSAERPKGSFSTLEIQRTEQGDSAMYLCASSLAKQTNQGELFFGEGSRLTVL.

Remarks on this clone: The same CDR3 arises from other DNA sequences in this sample as well. Here the CDR3 DNA reads TGTGCCACCAGCAGAGACAGGGGTTACGAGCAGTACTTC. Its translation is CATSRDRGYEQYF. The chain recombines TRBV15 with TRBJ2-7; TRBD1 might be the D (6 bases). V was cut by 0 bases and J by 4 bases, with 7 bases left in between. CDR1 and CDR2 from the germline V gene are LNHNV and YYDKDF (reference sequence). This CDR3 spans 13 amino acids. Drawing the rest from reference TRBV15 and TRBJ2-7, the complete variable domain is DAMVIQNPRYQVTQFGKPVTLSCSQTLNHNVMYWYQQKSSQAPKLLFHYYDKDFNNEADTPDNFQSRRPNTSFCFLDIRSPGLGDTAMYLCATSRDRGYEQYFGPGTRLTVT.

This clone was found once. V and J are TRBV7-2 and TRBJ2-3; no clear D gene. Germline CDR1 and CDR2: SGHTA and FQGNSA. The CDR3 is made up of 13 amino acids. V was cut by 5 bases and J by 2 bases, with 8 bases left in between. CDR3 protein: CASSSRPTDTQYF. DNA for the CDR3: TGTGCCAGCAGCAGCCGTCCCACAGATACGCAGTATTTT.

This clone was seen just once. The chain uses TRBV27 and TRBJ2-5; D not resolved. CDR3 length: 15 residues. Trimming left V 6 bases short and J 5 bases short, with 19 bases between. From germline, CDR1 is MNHEY and CDR2 SMNVEV (reference sequence). CDR3 DNA sequence: TGTGCCAGCAGACCCCTGCCCCCGGCCGGGGAGACCCAGTACTTC. This gives the protein CASRPLPPAGETQYF.

V gene TRBV29-1 combines with J gene TRBJ1-2; D call uncertain. V dropped 1 base and J dropped 2 bases, with 11 bases sitting between them. This CDR3 is 14 amino acids long. Germline V CDR1 and CDR2: SQVTM, ANQGSEA. In nucleotides, the CDR3 is TGCAGCGTTGAAGGTTTGACTGAGAACTATGGCTACACCTTC. This translates into CSVEGLTENYGYTF.

The genes are TRBV6-1 and TRBJ2-7; 9 bases line up with TRBD1. V shed 2 bases, J shed 7 bases, and the junction held 9 bases outside the gene matches. Germline V CDR1 and CDR2: MNHNS, SASEGT. The CDR3 has 15 residues. The CDR3 reads CASSEPGQGSGEQYF. The CDR3, as DNA: TGTGCCAGCAGTGAACCGGGACAGGGATCGGGGGAGCAGTACTTC.

This clone is a singleton in its sample. The V and J genes are TRBV28 and TRBJ2-3; 9 nucleotides align to TRBD1. Germline values: CDR1 MDHEN, CDR2 SYDVKM. The CDR3 length is 16 residues. With V trimmed by 3 bases and J by 3 bases, 7 bases remained unmatched. Here the CDR3 DNA reads TGTGCCAGCAGTTTCTCGACAGGGGGGCATACAGATACGCAGTATTTT. This encodes CASSFSTGGHTDTQYF.

This chain connects TRBV2 to TRBJ1-1; no clear D gene. Trimming pared 6 bases from V and 2 bases from J, leaving 16 bases between. The CDR3 is 15 amino acids. Germline CDR1 reads SNHLY; CDR2 reads FYNNEI. The CDR3, as DNA: TGTGCCAGCAGCACAGACGCGCCCCAAAACACTGAAGCTTTCTTT. It is translated as CASSTDAPQNTEAFF.